This paragraph reports one T cell receptor beta chain. No antigen is known for it. A read error may account for a junction end that differs from germline. Genomic DNA provided the template from which TCR beta CDR3 was amplified by two-round multiplex PCR. The first PCR round targeted every TRBV and TRBJ gene with specific primers. TCRdb reprocessed the multiplex PCR reads via MiXCR and lists one record per CDR3 protein. Found here are around 31,000 distinct CDR3 sequences, roughly 52% of them singletons; the top ten hold approximately 17%. This entry comes from a study of prognosis after radiotherapy for stage I lung cancer. Across the study: Therapy that ran concurrently with stereotactic body radiotherapy was given to no patient.

Findings and caveats of the study: Patients who went on to get distant metastases had lower Shannon entropy after stereotactic body radiation therapy.

Germline-derived CDR1 and CDR2 are SGHTA and FQGNSA. The CDR3 length is 15 residues. This chain links TRBV7-2 with TRBJ2-2; D is undetermined. This material consisted of PBMCs, taken before or after stereotactic body radiation therapy (not recorded which). The origin of this receptor is a donor over 45 with non-small cell lung cancer. The CDR3 nucleotides read TGTGCCAGCAGCTGGTGTAGCCCGAACACTGGGGAGCTGTTTTTT. Its protein product is CASSWCSPNTGELFF.